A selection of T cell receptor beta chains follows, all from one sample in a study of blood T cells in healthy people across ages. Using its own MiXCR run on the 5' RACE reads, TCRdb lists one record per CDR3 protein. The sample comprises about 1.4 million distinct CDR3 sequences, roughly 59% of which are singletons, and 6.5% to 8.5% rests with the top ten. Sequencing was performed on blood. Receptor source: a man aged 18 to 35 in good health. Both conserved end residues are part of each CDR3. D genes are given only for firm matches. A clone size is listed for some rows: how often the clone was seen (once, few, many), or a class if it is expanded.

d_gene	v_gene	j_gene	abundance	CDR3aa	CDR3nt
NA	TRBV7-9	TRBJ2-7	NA	CASSLGVGRSSYEQYF	TGTGCCAGCAGCTTAGGGGTAGGGCGCTCCTCCTACGAGCAGTACTTC
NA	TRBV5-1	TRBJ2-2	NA	CASDQGRRNTGELFF	TGCGCCAGCGATCAGGGGAGGAGGAACACCGGGGAGCTGTTTTTT
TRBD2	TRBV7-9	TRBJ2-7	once	CASSASGSPYEQYF	TGTGCCAGCAGCGCGAGCGGGAGTCCCTACGAGCAGTACTTC
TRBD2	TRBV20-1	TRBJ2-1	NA	CSAIKSGGAANEQFF	TGCAGTGCCATAAAGAGCGGGGGGGCAGCCAATGAGCAGTTCTTC
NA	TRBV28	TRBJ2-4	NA	CASSLRAVSYGQYF	TGTGCCAGCAGTTTGAGGGCGGTCTCCTACGGGCAGTACTTC
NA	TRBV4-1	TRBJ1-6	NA	CASNQGLTNSPLHF	TGCGCCAGCAACCAGGGTTTAACTAATTCACCCCTCCACTTT
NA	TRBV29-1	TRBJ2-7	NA	CSVGDGDYEQYF	TGCAGCGTTGGGGACGGCGACTACGAGCAGTACTTC
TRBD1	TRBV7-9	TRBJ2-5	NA	CASRPQGQGMRETQYF	TGTGCCAGCAGACCCCAGGGACAGGGGATGCGCGAGACCCAGTACTTC
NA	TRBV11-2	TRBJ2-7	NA	CASSLRTAPSYEQYF	TGTGCCAGCAGCTTACGGACAGCGCCCTCCTACGAGCAGTACTTC
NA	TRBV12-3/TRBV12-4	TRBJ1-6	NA	CASSSTGNGSPLHF	TGTGCCAGCAGTTCAACAGGGAATGGCTCACCCCTCCACTTT
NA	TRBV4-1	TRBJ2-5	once	CASSLIVGDGETQYF	TGCGCCAGCAGCCTCATAGTGGGAGATGGGGAGACCCAGTACTTC
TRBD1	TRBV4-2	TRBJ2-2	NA	CASSRQGTELFF	TGTGCCAGCAGCCGACAGGGGACGGAGCTGTTTTTT
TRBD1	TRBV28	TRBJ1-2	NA	CASSFPTGQGRYTF	TGTGCCAGCAGCTTCCCAACGGGACAGGGGCGCTACACCTTC
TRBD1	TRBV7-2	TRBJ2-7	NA	CASSSRTGVAGEQYF	TGTGCCAGCAGCTCGAGGACAGGGGTAGCGGGCGAGCAGTACTTC
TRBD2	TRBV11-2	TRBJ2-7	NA	CASSSSRAGGYEQYF	TGTGCCAGCAGCTCATCAAGAGCGGGAGGCTACGAGCAGTACTTC
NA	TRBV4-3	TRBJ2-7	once	CASSHRHSYEQYF	TGCGCCAGCAGCCACCGACACTCCTACGAGCAGTACTTC
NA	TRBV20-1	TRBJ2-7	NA	CSAVHTGDYEQYF	TGCAGTGCGGTCCATACGGGAGACTACGAGCAGTACTTC
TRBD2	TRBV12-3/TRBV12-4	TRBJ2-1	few	CASRVLADNNEQFF	TGTGCCAGCAGAGTACTAGCGGATAACAATGAGCAGTTCTTC
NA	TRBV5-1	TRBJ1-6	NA	CASSPSAGRYSYNSPLHF	TGCGCCAGCAGCCCGTCGGCAGGCCGTTACTCCTATAATTCACCCCTCCACTTT
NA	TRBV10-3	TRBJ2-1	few	CAPPWSTRGYYNEQFF	TGTGCCCCCCCGTGGAGTACCAGGGGCTATTACAATGAGCAGTTCTTC
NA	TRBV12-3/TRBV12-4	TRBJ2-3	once	CASGGLTPFGDTQYF	TGTGCCAGCGGGGGACTTACTCCCTTTGGAGATACGCAGTATTTT
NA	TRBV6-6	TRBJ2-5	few	CASSYSITRKETQYF	TGTGCCAGCAGTTACTCGATAACCAGAAAAGAGACCCAGTACTTC
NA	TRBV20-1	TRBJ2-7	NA	CSASRGYTIDEQYF	TGCAGTGCTAGCAGGGGATACACGATCGACGAGCAGTACTTC
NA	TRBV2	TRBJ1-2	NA	CATTNTRTFVYTF	TGTGCCACCACGAACACCCGGACCTTCGTCTACACCTTC
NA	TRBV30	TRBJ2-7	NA	CAWRPVLAYEQYF	TGTGCCTGGAGACCGGTTCTAGCCTACGAGCAGTACTTC
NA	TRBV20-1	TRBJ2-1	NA	CSASGWGNEQFF	TGCAGTGCTAGTGGGTGGGGCAATGAGCAGTTCTTC
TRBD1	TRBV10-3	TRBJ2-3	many	CAISERTGSDTQYF	TGTGCCATCAGTGAAAGGACAGGGTCTGATACGCAGTATTTT